This T cell receptor (beta chain) was captured by sequencing in a study of identical twins. Each CDR3 protein is one row after TCRdb ran MiXCR on the 5' RACE reads. In the table there are 420,000 or so distinct CDR3 sequences, roughly 18% of which are singletons. Study-wide findings and caveats: In zero-insertion analyses, partial confounding could arise from invariant MAIT and iNKT cells. It was cross-sectional statistical analysis, not following the same donors, that the conclusions relied on.

Germline V gene lookup returns CDR1 SGHAT and CDR2 FQDESV (reference sequence). The CDR3 sequence is 18 residues long. The V gene end was trimmed by 5 bases and the J gene end by 7 bases; junction bases not matched to a gene: 15. This clonotype was detected many times. What it recognizes is unknown. The receptor's source is a man in his fifties in good health. The chain has TRBV11-1 and TRBJ2-2; 11 positions match TRBD1. The sequenced material came from naive T cells sorted from blood. CDR3 nucleotide sequence: TGTGCCAGCAGCCCCAGCTACCCGGGACAGGGGGACGGCGGGGAGCTGTTTTTT. This sequence encodes CASSPSYPGQGDGGELFF.